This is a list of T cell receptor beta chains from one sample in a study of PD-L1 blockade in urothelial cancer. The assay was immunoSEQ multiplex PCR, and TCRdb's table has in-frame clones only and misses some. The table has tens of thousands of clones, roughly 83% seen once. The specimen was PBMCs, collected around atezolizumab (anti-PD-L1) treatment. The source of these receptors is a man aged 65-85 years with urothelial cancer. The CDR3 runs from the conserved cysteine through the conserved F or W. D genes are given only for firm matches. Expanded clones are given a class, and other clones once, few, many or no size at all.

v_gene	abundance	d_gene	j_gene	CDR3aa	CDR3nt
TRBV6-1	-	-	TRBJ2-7	CASKIDRESYEQYF	TGTGCCAGCAAAATTGACAGAGAGTCCTACGAGCAGTACTTC
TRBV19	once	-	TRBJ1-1	CASNNGAVGGWNTEAFF	TGTGCCAGTAATAATGGGGCGGTCGGTGGGTGGAACACTGAAGCTTTCTTT
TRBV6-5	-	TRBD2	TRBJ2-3	CASSGTSGHTDTQYF	TGTGCCAGCAGTGGGACTAGCGGACACACAGATACGCAGTATTTT
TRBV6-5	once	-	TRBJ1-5	CASSYGVGVQPQHF	TGTGCCAGCAGTTACGGGGTAGGGGTTCAGCCCCAGCATTTT
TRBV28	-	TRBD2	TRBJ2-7	CAAGLFGGGSNLGNEQYF	TGTGCCGCAGGGTTGTTTGGTGGCGGGAGCAACCTAGGCAACGAGCAGTACTTC
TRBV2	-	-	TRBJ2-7	CASTQTTGVYEQYF	TGTGCCAGCACCCAGACGACAGGAGTCTACGAGCAGTACTTC
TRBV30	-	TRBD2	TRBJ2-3	CACLPGGPDTQYF	TGTGCCTGTCTCCCGGGGGGGCCAGATACGCAGTATTTT
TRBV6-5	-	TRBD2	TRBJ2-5	CASRLAGGPGETQYF	TGTGCCAGCAGGCTAGCGGGAGGGCCCGGTGAGACCCAGTACTTC
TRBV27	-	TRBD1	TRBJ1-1	CASRRTGMNTEAFF	TGTGCCAGCAGACGGACAGGAATGAACACTGAAGCTTTCTTT
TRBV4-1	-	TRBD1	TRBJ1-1	CASSLQDRGDTEAFF	TGCGCCAGCAGCCTCCAGGACAGGGGGGACACTGAAGCTTTCTTT
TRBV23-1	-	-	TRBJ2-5	CASSQNIPRTQYF	TGCGCCAGCAGTCAAAACATTCCAAGGACCCAGTACTTC
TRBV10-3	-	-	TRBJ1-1	CAISQRQVEAFF	TGTGCCATCAGTCAGAGACAGGTCGAAGCTTTCTTT
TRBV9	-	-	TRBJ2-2	CASSVGHSNTGELFF	TGTGCCAGCAGCGTAGGACATTCGAACACCGGGGAGCTGTTTTTT
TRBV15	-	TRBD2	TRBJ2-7	CATKSSGTTYEQYF	TGTGCCACCAAATCTAGCGGGACAACCTACGAGCAGTACTTC
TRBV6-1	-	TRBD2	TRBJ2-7	CASSPSGILYEQYF	TGTGCCAGCAGTCCTAGCGGGATCCTCTACGAGCAGTACTTC
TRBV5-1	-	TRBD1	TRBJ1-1	CASSSAGQGKFEAFF	TGCGCCAGCAGCTCGGCCGGACAGGGCAAGTTTGAAGCTTTCTTT
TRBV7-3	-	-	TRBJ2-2	CASSRNTGELFF	TGTGCCAGCAGCCGTAACACCGGGGAGCTGTTTTTT
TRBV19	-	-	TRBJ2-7	CASSIGGNSYEQYF	TGTGCCAGTAGTATAGGGGGCAACTCCTACGAGCAGTACTTC
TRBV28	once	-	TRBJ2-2	CASKGKGESPINTGELFF	TGTGCCAGCAAGGGCAAGGGGGAGTCCCCGATCAACACCGGGGAGCTGTTTTTT
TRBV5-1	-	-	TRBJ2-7	CASSPGNYLYEQYF	TGCGCCAGCAGCCCAGGAAATTACCTCTACGAGCAGTACTTC
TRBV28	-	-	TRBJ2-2	CASSLTHANTGELFF	TGTGCCAGCAGTTTGACTCATGCGAACACCGGGGAGCTGTTTTTT
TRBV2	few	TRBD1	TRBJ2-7	CASRLGQGAGYEQYF	TGTGCCAGCAGGTTGGGACAGGGGGCCGGTTACGAGCAGTACTTC
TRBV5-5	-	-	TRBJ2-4	CASSSVPGAQNIQYF	TGTGCCAGCAGCTCCGTTCCAGGGGCCCAAAACATTCAGTACTTC
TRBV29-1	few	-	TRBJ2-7	CSVEIYQGSSYEQYF	TGCAGCGTTGAAATCTATCAGGGGTCCTCCTACGAGCAGTACTTC
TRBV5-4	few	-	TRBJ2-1	CASSPPPVGSFYNEQFF	TGTGCCAGCAGCCCCCCCCCAGTCGGGTCCTTTTACAATGAGCAGTTCTTC
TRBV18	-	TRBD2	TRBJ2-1	CASSQLAGSSYNEQFF	TGTGCCAGCTCACAATTAGCGGGGAGCTCCTACAATGAGCAGTTCTTC
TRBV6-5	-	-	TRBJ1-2	CASSYSPGLNYGYTF	TGTGCCAGCAGTTACTCTCCTGGACTCAACTATGGCTACACCTTC
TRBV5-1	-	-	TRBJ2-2	CASSLRWHLMNTGELFF	TGCGCCAGCAGCTTGCGTTGGCACCTCATGAACACCGGGGAGCTGTTTTTT
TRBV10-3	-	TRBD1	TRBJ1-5	CAISSGQGARNQPQHF	TGTGCCATCAGTTCCGGACAGGGGGCGCGGAATCAGCCCCAGCATTTT
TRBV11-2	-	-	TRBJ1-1	CASSQTGHPNTEAFF	TGTGCCAGCAGCCAGACGGGACACCCGAACACTGAAGCTTTCTTT
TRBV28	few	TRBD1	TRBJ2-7	CASSPSTGGAPYEQYF	TGTGCCAGCAGTCCTTCGACAGGGGGCGCACCCTACGAGCAGTACTTC
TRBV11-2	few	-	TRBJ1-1	CASSLEQFTEAFF	TGTGCCAGCAGCTTAGAACAGTTCACTGAAGCTTTCTTT
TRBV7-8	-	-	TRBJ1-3	CASSFQGFGNTIYF	TGTGCCAGCAGCTTTCAGGGTTTCGGAAACACCATATATTTT
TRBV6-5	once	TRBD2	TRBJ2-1	CASKASGRHEQFF	TGTGCCAGCAAGGCTAGCGGGAGACATGAGCAGTTCTTC
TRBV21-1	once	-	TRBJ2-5	CASSKPVFETQYF	TGTGCCAGCAGCAAACCCGTTTTCGAGACCCAGTACTTC
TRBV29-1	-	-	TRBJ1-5	CSVTTPDGGNQPQHF	TGCAGCGTAACAACCCCGGACGGGGGCAATCAGCCCCAGCATTTT
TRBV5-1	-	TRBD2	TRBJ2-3	CASSPVAGVSGTDTQYF	TGCGCCAGCAGCCCAGTAGCGGGAGTATCCGGAACAGATACGCAGTATTTT
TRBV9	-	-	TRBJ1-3	CASSATAQGSGNTIYF	TGTGCCAGCAGCGCGACAGCCCAGGGCTCTGGAAACACCATATATTTT
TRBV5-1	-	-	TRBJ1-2	CASSPPDGQLNYGYTF	TGCGCCAGCAGCCCCCCTGACGGACAGCTTAACTATGGCTACACCTTC
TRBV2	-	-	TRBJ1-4	CASSESYGALGEKLFF	TGTGCCAGCAGTGAAAGCTATGGGGCGCTGGGTGAAAAACTGTTTTTT
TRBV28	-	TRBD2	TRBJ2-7	CASSLGTSGHSGQYF	TGTGCCAGCAGTCTCGGGACTAGCGGGCATTCGGGGCAGTACTTC
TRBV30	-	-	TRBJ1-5	CAWSRTGSPTQPQHF	TGTGCCTGGAGTCGTACGGGAAGCCCCACTCAGCCCCAGCATTTT
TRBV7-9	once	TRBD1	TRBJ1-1	CASSPSGTGGTEAFF	TGTGCCAGCAGCCCCTCCGGGACAGGGGGCACTGAAGCTTTCTTT
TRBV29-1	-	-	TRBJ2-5	CSMGVSAQWETQYF	TGCAGCATGGGAGTAAGCGCTCAATGGGAGACCCAGTACTTC